This T cell receptor beta chain emerged from a study of cytomegalovirus exposure and HLA in healthy donors. There are 18 residues in the CDR3. Germline assignment: CDR1 SGDLS and CDR2 YYNGEE. After removal of 0 bases from V and 4 bases from J, the junction contained 12 bases not matched to a gene. Clones were read by immunoSEQ multiplex PCR, and TCRdb kept only the in-frame ones, dropping some. Of roughly 150,000 clones listed, roughly 91% are singletons. Sequencing used PBMCs. The V gene is TRBV9, the J gene TRBJ1-1, with 10 bases lining up with TRBD1. The TCR sequence derives from a woman between 18 and 29 years old in good health and CMV-seropositive. The CDR3 is CASSVEDRGGPLSTEAFF. Written as DNA, the CDR3 is TGTGCCAGCAGCGTAGAGGACAGGGGGGGACCCCTCTCCACTGAAGCTTTCTTT.